This TCR beta chain was identified during a study of vaccination effects on CD4 cells after COVID-19. Antigen-specific CD4+ T cell clonotypes were called by their expansion after viral peptide-pool culture in ViraFEST. Researchers isolated CD4+ T cells once approximately 10 days of culture had elapsed. Each vaccine recipient was nucleocapsid antibody negative and had no prior SARS-CoV-2 infection. A half-volume exchange with IL-2 medium occurred on days 3 and 7. The repertoire was sequenced with immunoSEQ multiplex PCR; TCRdb's copy has only in-frame clones and lacks some. The data contain 65,000 to 90,000 clones, about four fifths of them singletons. In regard to this clone: The antigen remains unidentified.

The input for sequencing was CD4+ T cells from PBMCs cultured with HCoV-NL63 spike peptides, taken before COVID-19 vaccination. This sequence originates from a human donor who received a COVID-19 vaccine.

Here the CDR3 DNA reads TGTGCCAGCAGCCCAATGACAGGCGGGCAGTTCTTC. This translates into CASSPMTGGQFF. The genes are TRBV3-1 (or the pseudogene TRBV3-2) and TRBJ2-1; D is possibly TRBD1 (6 bases). Germline V gene sequence: CDR1 LGHDT, CDR2 YNNKEL (reference sequence). With 4 bases removed from V and 12 bases from J, the gap between germline ends came to 13 bases. The CDR3 contains 12 residues.